This T cell receptor beta chain was captured by sequencing in a study of T cell repertoires in cytomegalovirus infection. In its sample, this clonotype was seen many times. Its specificity is unknown. Overall study findings and caveats: In two of eight donors, the top clonotype was HLA-C-restricted CMV-specific.

TCRdb analysed the reads with MiXCR anew, one entry per CDR3 protein. The sample yields some 350,000 distinct CDR3 sequences, roughly 20% seen once. Sequenced input: PBMCs. The receptor was derived from a human donor in good health (CMV status not recorded). Some clones in this sample may be carry-over from other donors' samples.

The CDR3 protein is CASSPTGETQYF. The CDR3 DNA follows: TGTGCCAGCAGCCCGACAGGAGAGACCCAGTACTTC. The chain couples TRBV7-3 to TRBJ2-5, with D possibly matching TRBD1 (6 bases). Germline V gene lookup returns CDR1 SGHTA and CDR2 FQGTGA. The length of the CDR3 is 12 residues. V was pared by 5 bases and J by 4 bases, with 8 bases between. Based on the CDR3 plus reference TRBV7-3 and TRBJ2-5, the full variable domain is GAGVSQTPSNKVTEKGKYVELRCDPISGHTALYWYRQSLGQGPEFLIYFQGTGAADDSGLPNDRFFAVRPEGSVSTLKIQRTERGDSAVYLCASSPTGETQYFGPGTRLLVL.